Listed below are T cell receptor beta chains from one sample, sequenced in a study of T-cell reconstitution after alpha-beta-depleted transplantation in children. MiXCR was run by TCRdb on the PCR reads, yielding one entry per CDR3 protein. The sample includes around 600,000 distinct CDR3 sequences, roughly a tenth of them seen just once. Sequenced material: PBMCs from the stem cell graft donor, taken from the stem cell graft. Receptors originate from a human donor who donated a stem cell graft to a child with acute myeloid leukemia. CDR3s include the opening cysteine and the closing phenylalanine or tryptophan. D genes are given only for firm matches.

d_call,v_call,cdr3_aa
NA,TRBV20-1,CSARDLQKSYEQYF
NA,TRBV20-1,CSARIGLADNSNQPQHF
NA,TRBV29-1,CSALGGYGATEAFF
NA,TRBV7-8,CASSSGGNYEQYF
TRBD1,TRBV10-3,CAAQKGGQGNKAFF
TRBD2,TRBV7-9,CASSLFASGNDEQFF
TRBD2,TRBV7-3,CASSLTGGLAGGPSYNEQFF
TRBD1,TRBV5-1,CASSPQGQGQSGANVLTF
NA,TRBV4-3,CASSRSFLNTEAFF
NA,TRBV7-9,CASSPGAGNEKLFF
TRBD2,TRBV11-1,CASSLESRGRAALRYEQYF
TRBD2,TRBV2,CASSGLALRRDTQYF
NA,TRBV9,CASSASLSAGANTEAFF
NA,TRBV7-9,CASSLAGESPLHF
NA,TRBV7-2,CASSRTPQETQYF
NA,TRBV6-2/TRBV6-3,CASSPGRRTYEQYF
NA,TRBV5-5,CASSLEQSGNTIYF
NA,TRBV7-3,CASSPFPGETYNEQFF
TRBD2,TRBV29-1,CSVEKVAGGGEQYF
TRBD2,TRBV7-2,CASSPQTSGETQYF
TRBD1,TRBV20-1,CSAAPLGTGEPDTQYF